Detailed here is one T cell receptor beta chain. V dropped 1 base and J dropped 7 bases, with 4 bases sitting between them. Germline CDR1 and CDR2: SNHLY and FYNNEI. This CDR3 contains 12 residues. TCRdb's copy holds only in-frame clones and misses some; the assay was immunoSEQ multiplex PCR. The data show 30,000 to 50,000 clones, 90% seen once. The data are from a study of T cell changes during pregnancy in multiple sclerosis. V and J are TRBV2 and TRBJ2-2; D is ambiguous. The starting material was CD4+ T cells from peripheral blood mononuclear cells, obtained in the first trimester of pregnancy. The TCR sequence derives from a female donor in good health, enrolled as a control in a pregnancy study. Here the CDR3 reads CASSEGNGELFF. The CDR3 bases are TGTGCCAGCAGTGAAGGTAACGGGGAGCTGTTTTTT.